A selection of T cell receptor beta chains follows, all from one sample in a study of cytomegalovirus exposure and HLA in healthy donors. Sequenced by immunoSEQ multiplex PCR; TCRdb stores in-frame clones only, minus some. Among roughly 180,000 clones listed, approximately 85% were seen once. Material for sequencing was PBMCs. Receptors were obtained from a girl aged 10-17 years in good health and CMV-seropositive. Both conserved end residues are part of each CDR3. The order of the fields is V gene, clone size, D gene, CDR3 length, J gene, CDR3 DNA, CDR3 protein. The D gene is left open where the match is weak. Clone size, where shown, is once, few, many, or a class for clones that have expanded.

>TRBV18|.|.|12|TRBJ2-7
TGTGCCAGCTCACCACAGCTAGGGGAAACGTACTTC
CASSPQLGETYF
>TRBV5-1|.|TRBD1|18|TRBJ1-1
TGCGCCAGCAGCCCACGACAGGGTCTCTATTTTTTGAACACTGAAGCTTTCTTT
CASSPRQGLYFLNTEAFF
>TRBV27|.|TRBD1|16|TRBJ1-2
TGTGCCAGCAGCCATGGGACAGGGGGCATAGGCTATGGCTACACCTTC
CASSHGTGGIGYGYTF
>TRBV6-1|.|.|16|TRBJ1-2
TGTGCCAGCAGTGAAGTTGGCAGGGTTTCACACTATGGCTACACCTTC
CASSEVGRVSHYGYTF
>TRBV4-2|few|TRBD2|16|TRBJ2-7
TGTGCCAGCAGCCAAGATCTGGAGCGGGGGGGCGGCGAGCAGTACTTC
CASSQDLERGGGEQYF
>TRBV10-2|.|.|13|TRBJ1-2
TGCGCCAGCAGTCAGGGTGCAAGCTATGGCTACACCTTC
CASSQGASYGYTF
>TRBV7-9|.|TRBD1|14|TRBJ1-2
TGTGCCAGCAGCTCGGGACAGACTAACTATGGCTACACCTTC
CASSSGQTNYGYTF
>TRBV6-4|few|.|12|TRBJ1-2
TGTGCCAGCAGTGACTTGCAGGAGGGTTGCACCTTC
CASSDLQEGCTF
>TRBV5-1|.|TRBD1|16|TRBJ1-4
TGCGCCAGCAGCGGAAACCGGGACAGCGGAGGGGGAAAACTGTTTTTT
CASSGNRDSGGGKLFF
>TRBV7-2|.|.|16|TRBJ1-5
TGTGCCAGCAGCTTAGGAGGGTTACCCCGGCTTCAGCCCCAGCATTTT
CASSLGGLPRLQPQHF
>TRBV9|.|.|14|TRBJ2-6
TGTGCCAGCAGCGCCGGGGCTGGGGCCAACGTCCTGACTTTC
CASSAGAGANVLTF
>TRBV18|once|TRBD2|18|TRBJ2-5
TGTGCCAGCTCTCTGGGACTAGCGGGGGGCAAGGACCAAGAGACCCAGTACTTC
CASSLGLAGGKDQETQYF
>TRBV19|few|TRBD1|15|TRBJ1-6
TGTGCCAGTAGGACAGAGGGACAGGATAATTCACCCCTCCACTTT
CASRTEGQDNSPLHF